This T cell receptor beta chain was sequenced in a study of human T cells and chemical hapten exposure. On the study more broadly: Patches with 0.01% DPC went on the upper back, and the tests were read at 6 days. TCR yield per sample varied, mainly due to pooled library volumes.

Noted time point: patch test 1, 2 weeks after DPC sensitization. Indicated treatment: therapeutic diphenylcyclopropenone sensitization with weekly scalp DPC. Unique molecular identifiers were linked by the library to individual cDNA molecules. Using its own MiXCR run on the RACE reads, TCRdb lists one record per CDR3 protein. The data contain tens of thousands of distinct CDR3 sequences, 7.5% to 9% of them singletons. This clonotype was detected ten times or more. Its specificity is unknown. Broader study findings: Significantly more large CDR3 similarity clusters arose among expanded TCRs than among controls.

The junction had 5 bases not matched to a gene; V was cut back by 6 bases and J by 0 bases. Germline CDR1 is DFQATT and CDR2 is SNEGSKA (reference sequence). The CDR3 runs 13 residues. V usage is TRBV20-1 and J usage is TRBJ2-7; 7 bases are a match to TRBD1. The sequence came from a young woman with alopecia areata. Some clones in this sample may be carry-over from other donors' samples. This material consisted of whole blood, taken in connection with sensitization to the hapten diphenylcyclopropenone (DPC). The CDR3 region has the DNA TGCAGTGCGAGGGACAGAATCTCCTACGAGCAGTACTTC. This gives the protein CSARDRISYEQYF.